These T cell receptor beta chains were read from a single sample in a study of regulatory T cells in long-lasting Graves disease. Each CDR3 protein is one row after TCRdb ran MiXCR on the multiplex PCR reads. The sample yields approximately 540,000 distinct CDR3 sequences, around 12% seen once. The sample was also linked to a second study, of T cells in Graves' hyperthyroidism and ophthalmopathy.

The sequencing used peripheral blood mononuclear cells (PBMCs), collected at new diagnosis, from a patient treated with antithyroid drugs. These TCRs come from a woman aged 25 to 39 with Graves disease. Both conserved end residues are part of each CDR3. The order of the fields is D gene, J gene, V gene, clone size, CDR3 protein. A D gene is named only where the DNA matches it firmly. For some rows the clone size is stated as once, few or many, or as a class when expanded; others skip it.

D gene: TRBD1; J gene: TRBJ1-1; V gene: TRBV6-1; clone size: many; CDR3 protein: CASGGQPNTEAFF
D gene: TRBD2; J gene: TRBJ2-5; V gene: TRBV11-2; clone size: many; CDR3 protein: CASSAGLAVETQYF
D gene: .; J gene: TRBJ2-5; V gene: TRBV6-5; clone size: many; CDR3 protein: CASSYRASGHQETQYF
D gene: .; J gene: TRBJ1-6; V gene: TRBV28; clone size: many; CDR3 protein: CASSFPQPNSPLHF
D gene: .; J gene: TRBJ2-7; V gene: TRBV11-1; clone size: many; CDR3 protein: CASSAHRSSEQYF
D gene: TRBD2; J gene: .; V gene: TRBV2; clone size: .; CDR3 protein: CASIRTSGDNEQFF
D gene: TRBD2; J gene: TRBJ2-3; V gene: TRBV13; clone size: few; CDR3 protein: CASSFGSTSGLPGDTQYF
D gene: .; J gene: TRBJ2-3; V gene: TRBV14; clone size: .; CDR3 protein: CASSQQKYGISSGDTQYF
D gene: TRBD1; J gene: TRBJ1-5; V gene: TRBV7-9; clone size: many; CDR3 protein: CASSLGGAGGQTQHF
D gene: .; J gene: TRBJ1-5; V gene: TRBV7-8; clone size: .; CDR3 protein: CASSAGMQPQHF
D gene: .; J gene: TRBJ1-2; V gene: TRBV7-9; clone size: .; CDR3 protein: CASSLIVVGRTQF
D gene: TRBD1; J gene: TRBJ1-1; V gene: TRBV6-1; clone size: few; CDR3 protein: CASSAGQGIWNTEAFF
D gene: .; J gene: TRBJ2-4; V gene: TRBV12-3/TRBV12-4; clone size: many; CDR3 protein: CASSLGQKNIQYF
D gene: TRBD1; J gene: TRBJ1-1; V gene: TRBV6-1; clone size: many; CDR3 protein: CASSDRGDTEAFF
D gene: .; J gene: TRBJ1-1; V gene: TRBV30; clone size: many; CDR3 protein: CAWSTGGPTEAFF
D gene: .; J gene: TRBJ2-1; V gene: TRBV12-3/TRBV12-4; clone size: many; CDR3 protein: CASSYLVEQFF
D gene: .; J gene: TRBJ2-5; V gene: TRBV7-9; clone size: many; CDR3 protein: CASSFVRDGQETQYF
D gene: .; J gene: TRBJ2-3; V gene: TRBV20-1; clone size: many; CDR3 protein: CSARVGGAQYF
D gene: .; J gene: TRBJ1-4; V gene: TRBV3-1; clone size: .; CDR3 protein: CASQLRTNEKLFF
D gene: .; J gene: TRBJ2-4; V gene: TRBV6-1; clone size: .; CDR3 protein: CASSKGGVGAKNIQYF